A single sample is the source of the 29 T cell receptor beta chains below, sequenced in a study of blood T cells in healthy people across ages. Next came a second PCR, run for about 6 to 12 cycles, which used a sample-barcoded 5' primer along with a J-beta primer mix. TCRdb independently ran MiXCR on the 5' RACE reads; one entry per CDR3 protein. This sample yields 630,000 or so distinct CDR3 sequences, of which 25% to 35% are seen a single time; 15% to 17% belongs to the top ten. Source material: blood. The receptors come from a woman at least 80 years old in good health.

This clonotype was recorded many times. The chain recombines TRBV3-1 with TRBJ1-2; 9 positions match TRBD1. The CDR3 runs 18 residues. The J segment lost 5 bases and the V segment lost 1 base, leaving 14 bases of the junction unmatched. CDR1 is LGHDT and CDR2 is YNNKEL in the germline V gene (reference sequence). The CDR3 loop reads CASSQAYRGRRVNYGYTF. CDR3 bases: TGTGCCAGCAGCCAAGCTTACAGGGGGCGTCGAGTAAATTATGGCTACACCTTC.

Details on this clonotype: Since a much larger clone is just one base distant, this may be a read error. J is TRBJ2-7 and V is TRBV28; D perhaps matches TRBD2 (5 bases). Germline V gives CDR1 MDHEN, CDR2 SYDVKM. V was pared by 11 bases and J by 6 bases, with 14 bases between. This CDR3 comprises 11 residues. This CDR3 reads CAARRTCEQYF. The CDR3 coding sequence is TGTGCCGCGAGGAGGACCTGCGAGCAGTACTTC.

CDR3 DNA sequence: TGTGCCAGCAGCCCAAGTGGGGTACCCCTCGCCTACGAGCAGTACTTC. Residues: CASSPSGVPLAYEQYF. This sequence joins TRBV9 and TRBJ2-5; no clear D gene. The DNA end lines up better with TRBJ2-7; the J call may be wrong. Germline V CDR1 and CDR2: SGDLS, YYNGEE. The CDR3 totals 16 residues.

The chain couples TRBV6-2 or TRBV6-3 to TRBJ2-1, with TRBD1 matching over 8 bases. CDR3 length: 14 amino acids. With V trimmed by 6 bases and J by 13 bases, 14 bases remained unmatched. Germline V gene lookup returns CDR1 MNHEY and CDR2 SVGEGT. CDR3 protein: CASRYRGRRETQFF. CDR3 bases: TGTGCCAGCAGGTACAGGGGGAGACGAGAGACCCAGTTCTTC.

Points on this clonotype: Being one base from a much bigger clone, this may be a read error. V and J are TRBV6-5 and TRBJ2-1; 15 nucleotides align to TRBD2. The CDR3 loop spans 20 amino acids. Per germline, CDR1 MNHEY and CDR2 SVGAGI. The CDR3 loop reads CASSYRGLAGGRSSHNEQFF. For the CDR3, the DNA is TGTGCCAGCAGTTACCGGGGACTAGCGGGGGGCCGGAGCTCCCACAATGAGCAGTTCTTC.

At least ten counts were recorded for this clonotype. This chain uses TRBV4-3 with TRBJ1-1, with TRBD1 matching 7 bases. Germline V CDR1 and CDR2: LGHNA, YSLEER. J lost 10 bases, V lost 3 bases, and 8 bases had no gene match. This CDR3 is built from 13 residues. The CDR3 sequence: CASSQMPGGVAFF. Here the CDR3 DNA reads TGCGCCAGCAGCCAGATGCCAGGGGGGGTAGCTTTCTTT.

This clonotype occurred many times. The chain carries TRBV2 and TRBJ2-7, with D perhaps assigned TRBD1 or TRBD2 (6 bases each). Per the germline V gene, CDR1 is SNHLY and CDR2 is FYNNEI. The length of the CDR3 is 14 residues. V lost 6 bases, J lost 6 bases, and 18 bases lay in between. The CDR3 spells CASSPLGGQGEQYF. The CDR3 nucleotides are TGTGCCAGCAGCCCTCTGGGGGGCCAGGGCGAGCAGTACTTC.

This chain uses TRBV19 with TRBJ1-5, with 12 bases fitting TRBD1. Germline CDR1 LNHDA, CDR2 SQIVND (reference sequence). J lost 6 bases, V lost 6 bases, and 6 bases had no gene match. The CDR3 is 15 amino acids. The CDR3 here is CASSTGTGGGQPQHF. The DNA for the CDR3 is TGTGCCAGTAGCACCGGGACAGGGGGCGGTCAGCCCCAGCATTTT. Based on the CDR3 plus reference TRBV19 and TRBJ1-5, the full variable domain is DGGITQSPKYLFRKEGQNVTLSCEQNLNHDAMYWYRQDPGQGLRLIYYSQIVNDFQKGDIAEGYSVSREKKESFPLTVTSAQKNPTAFYLCASSTGTGGGQPQHFGDGTRLSIL.

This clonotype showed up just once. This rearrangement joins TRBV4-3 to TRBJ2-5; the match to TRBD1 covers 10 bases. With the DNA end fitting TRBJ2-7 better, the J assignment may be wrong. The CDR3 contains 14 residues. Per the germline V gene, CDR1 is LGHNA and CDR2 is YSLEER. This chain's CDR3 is CASSPGTGDHEQYF. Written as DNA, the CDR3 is TGCGCCAGCAGCCCCGGGACAGGGGATCACGAGCAGTACTTC.

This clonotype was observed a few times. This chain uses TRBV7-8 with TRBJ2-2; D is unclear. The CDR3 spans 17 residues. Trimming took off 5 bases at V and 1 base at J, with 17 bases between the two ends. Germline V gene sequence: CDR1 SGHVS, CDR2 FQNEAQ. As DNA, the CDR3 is TGTGCCAGCAGCACCATTGGAGAGCCGGTGAACACCGGGGAGCTGTTTTTT. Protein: CASSTIGEPVNTGELFF.

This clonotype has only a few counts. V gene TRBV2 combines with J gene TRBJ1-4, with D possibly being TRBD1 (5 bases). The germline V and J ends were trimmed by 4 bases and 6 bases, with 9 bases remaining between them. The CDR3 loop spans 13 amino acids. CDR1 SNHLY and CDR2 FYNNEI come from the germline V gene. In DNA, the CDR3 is TGTGCCAGCAGTGGGGGGACTGATGAAAAACTGTTTTTT. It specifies CASSGGTDEKLFF.

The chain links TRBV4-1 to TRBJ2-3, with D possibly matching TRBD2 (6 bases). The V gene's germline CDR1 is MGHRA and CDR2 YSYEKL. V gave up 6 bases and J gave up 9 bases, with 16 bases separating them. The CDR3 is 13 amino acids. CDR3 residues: CASRLREEGTQYF. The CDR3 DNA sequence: TGCGCCAGCAGGTTGAGGGAGGAGGGAACGCAGTATTTT.

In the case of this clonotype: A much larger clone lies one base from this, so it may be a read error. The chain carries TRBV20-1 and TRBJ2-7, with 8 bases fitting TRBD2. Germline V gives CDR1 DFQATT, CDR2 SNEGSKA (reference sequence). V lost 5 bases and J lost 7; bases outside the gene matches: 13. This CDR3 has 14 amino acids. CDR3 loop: CSAGQRGMWDEQYF. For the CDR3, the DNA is TGCAGTGCTGGGCAGCGGGGGATGTGGGATGAGCAGTACTTC.

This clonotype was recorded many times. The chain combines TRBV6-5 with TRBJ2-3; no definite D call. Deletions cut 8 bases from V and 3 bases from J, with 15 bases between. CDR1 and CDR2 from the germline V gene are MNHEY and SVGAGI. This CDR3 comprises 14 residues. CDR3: CASGVLGSTDTQYF. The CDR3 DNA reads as TGTGCCAGCGGGGTCCTAGGGTCGACAGATACGCAGTATTTT.

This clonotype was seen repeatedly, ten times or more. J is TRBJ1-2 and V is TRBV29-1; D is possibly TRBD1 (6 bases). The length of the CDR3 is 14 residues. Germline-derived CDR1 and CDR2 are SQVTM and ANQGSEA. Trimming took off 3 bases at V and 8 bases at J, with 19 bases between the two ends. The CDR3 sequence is CSVDTEQGIRGYTF. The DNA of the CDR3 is TGCAGCGTTGATACGGAACAGGGAATAAGGGGCTACACCTTC.

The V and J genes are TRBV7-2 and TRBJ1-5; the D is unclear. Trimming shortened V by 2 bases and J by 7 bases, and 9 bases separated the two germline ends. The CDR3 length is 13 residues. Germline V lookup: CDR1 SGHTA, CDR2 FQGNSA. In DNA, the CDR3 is TGTGCCAGCAGCTTAAGGTCGGGGCAGCCCCAGCATTTT. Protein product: CASSLRSGQPQHF.

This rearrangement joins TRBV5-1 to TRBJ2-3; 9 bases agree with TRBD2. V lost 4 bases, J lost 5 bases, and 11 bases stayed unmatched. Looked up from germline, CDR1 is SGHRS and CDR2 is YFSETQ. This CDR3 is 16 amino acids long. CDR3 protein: CASSLRTGGGGDTQYF. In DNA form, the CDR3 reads TGCGCCAGCAGCCTAAGGACTGGCGGGGGGGGAGATACGCAGTATTTT.

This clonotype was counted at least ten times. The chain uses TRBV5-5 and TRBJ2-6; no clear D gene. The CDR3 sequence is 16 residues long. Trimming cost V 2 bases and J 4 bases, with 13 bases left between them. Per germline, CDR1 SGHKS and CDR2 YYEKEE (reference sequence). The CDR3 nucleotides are TGTGCCAGCAGCTTCCGAGACTTGAACGGGGCCAACGTCCTGACTTTC. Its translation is CASSFRDLNGANVLTF.

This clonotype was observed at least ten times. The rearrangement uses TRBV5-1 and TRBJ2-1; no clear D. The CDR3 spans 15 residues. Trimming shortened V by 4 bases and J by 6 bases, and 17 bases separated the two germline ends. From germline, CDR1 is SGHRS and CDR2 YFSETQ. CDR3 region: CASSHPKLGFNEQFF. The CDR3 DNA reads TGCGCCAGCAGCCACCCTAAACTGGGTTTCAATGAGCAGTTCTTC. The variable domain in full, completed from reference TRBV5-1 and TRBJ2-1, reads KAGVTQTPRYLIKTRGQQVTLSCSPISGHRSVSWYQQTPGQGLQFLFEYFSETQRNKGNFPGRFSGRQFSNSRSEMNVSTLELGDSALYLCASSHPKLGFNEQFFGPGTRLTVL.

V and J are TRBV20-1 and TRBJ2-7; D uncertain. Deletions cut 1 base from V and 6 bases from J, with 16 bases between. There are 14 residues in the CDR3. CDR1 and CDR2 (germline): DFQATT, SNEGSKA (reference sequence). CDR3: CSARGGAKRREQYF. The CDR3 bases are TGCAGTGCTAGAGGAGGAGCCAAACGGCGCGAGCAGTACTTC.

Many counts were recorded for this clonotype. The CDR3 bases are TGTGCCAGCAGTCCCCTGGCCACCCAAGAGACCCAGTACTTC. Translating it yields CASSPLATQETQYF. The V call is TRBV6-6, the J call TRBJ2-5, with D uncertain. The germline V gene has CDR1 MNHNY and CDR2 SVGAGI (reference sequence). The CDR3 is 14 amino acids. V shed 5 bases and J shed 1 base, with 11 bases lying between them.

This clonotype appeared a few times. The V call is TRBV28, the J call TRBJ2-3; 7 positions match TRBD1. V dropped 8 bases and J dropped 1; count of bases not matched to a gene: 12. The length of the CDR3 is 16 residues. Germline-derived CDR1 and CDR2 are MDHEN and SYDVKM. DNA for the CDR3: TGTGCCAGCCCTCACCCACAGGGGATGGGCACAGATACGCAGTATTTT. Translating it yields CASPHPQGMGTDTQYF.

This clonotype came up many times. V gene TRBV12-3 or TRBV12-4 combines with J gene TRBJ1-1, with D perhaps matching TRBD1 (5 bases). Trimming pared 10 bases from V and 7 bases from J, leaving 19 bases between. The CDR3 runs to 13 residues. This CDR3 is CATTTTTVSEAFF. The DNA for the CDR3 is TGTGCCACCACCACCACGACAGTGAGTGAAGCTTTCTTT.

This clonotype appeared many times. The CDR3 sequence is CASSPASGTEAFF. Written as DNA, the CDR3 is TGTGCCAGCTCACCCGCGTCTGGCACTGAAGCTTTCTTT. The chain carries TRBV18 and TRBJ1-1; D gene ambiguous. V lost 3 bases and J 4 bases, leaving 9 bases between the germline ends. The CDR3 extends over 13 amino acids. The germline CDR1 and CDR2 sequences are KGHSH and LQKENI.

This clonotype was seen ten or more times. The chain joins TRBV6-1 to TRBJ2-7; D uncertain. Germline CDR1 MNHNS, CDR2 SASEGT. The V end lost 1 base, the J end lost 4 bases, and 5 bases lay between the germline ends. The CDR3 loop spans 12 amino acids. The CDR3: CASSEVVYEQYF. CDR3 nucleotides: TGTGCCAGCAGTGAAGTTGTGTACGAGCAGTACTTC.

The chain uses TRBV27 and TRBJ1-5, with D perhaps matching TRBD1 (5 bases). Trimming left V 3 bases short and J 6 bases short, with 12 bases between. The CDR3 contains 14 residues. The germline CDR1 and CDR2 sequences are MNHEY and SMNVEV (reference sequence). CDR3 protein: CASSFRGRGQPQHF. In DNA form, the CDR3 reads TGTGCCAGCAGTTTTAGGGGAAGGGGTCAGCCCCAGCATTTT.

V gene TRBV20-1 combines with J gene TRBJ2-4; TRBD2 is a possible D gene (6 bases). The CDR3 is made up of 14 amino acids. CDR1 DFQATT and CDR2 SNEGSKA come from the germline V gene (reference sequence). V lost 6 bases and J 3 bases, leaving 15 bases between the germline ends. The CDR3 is CSARYGGHKNIQYF. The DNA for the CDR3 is TGCAGTGCCCGCTACGGGGGTCACAAAAACATTCAGTACTTC.

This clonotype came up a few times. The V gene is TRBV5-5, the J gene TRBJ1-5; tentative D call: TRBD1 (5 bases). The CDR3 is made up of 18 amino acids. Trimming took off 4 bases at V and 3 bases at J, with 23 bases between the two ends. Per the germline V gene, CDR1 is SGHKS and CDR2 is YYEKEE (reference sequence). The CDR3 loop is CASSRSMGGAGLNQPQHF. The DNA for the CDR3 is TGTGCCAGCAGCCGGTCTATGGGTGGGGCAGGGCTCAATCAGCCCCAGCATTTT.

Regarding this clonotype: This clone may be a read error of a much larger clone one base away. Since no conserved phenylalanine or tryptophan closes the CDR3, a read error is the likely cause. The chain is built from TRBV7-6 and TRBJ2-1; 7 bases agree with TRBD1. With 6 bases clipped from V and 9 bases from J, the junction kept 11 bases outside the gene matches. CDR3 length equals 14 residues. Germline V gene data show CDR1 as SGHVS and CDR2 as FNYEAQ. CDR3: CASRGQPVSGEQFL. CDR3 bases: TGTGCCAGCAGGGGACAGCCCGTTTCGGGTGAGCAGTTCTTA.